This TCR beta chain appears in the sequencing data of a study of T cell responses to AZD1222 COVID-19 vaccine. Whole-study context: Pooling was applied to second doses at about 4 or about 12 weeks.

General study findings and limits: The study reported that nearly half of spike-specific TCRs target unmutated variant regions. Sampling that yielded the repertoires occurred only after the peak T cell response. The donor group comprised mostly white British people and more females; the analysis possibly underestimated clonal diversity.

Comments on this clone: Its target is not known.

Here immunoSEQ multiplex PCR was the method, and the copy in TCRdb shows in-frame clones only, minus some. This sample has about 130,000 clones, with 70% to 90% found just once. The germline V gene encodes CDR1 SGHAT and CDR2 FQNNGV. V shed 5 bases and J 4 bases; nucleotides not matched to a gene: 11. This CDR3 is built from 16 residues. This chain joins TRBV11-2 and TRBJ1-2, with TRBD1 identical over 9 bases. The sample was peripheral blood, taken on day 0 of AZD1222 vaccination. The TCR was taken from an adult in good health. CDR3 loop: CASSPQLGQGSYGYTF. DNA for the CDR3: TGTGCCAGCAGCCCACAGCTAGGACAGGGGAGCTATGGCTACACCTTC.